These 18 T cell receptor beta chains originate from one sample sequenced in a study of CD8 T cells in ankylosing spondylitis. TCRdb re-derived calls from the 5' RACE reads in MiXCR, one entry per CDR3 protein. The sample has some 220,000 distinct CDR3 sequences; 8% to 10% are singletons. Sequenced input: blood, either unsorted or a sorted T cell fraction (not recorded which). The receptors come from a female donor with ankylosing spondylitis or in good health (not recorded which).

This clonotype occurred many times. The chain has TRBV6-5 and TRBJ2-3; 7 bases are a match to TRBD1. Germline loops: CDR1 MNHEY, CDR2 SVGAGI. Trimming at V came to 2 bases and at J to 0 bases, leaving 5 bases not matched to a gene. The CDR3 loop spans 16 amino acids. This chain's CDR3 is CASSYATGLSTDTQYF. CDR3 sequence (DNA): TGTGCCAGCAGTTACGCGACAGGGTTGAGCACAGATACGCAGTATTTT.

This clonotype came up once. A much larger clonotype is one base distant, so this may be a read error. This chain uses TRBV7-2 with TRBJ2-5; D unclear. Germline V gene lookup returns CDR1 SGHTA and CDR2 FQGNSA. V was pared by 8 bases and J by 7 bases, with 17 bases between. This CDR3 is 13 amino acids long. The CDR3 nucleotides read TGTGCCAGCTGCCCCCGGGCCCCAAGGACCCAGTACTTC. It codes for CASCPRAPRTQYF.

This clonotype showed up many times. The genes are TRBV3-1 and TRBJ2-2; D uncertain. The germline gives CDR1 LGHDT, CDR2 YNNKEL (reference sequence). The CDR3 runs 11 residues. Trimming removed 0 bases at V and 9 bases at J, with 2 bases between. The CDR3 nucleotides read TGTGCCAGCAGCCAAGATCGGGAGCTGTTTTTT. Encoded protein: CASSQDRELFF. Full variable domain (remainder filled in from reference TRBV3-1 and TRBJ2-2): DTAVSQTPKYLVTQMGNDKSIKCEQNLGHDTMYWYKQDSKKFLKIMFSYNNKELIINETVPNRFSPKSPDKAHLNLHINSLELGDSAVYFCASSQDRELFFGEGSRLTVL.

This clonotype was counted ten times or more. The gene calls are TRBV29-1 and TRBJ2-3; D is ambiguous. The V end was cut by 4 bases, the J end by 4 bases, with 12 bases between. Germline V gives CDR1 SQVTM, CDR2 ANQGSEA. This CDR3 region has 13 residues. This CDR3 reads CSVAQVGADTQYF. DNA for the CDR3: TGCAGCGTTGCTCAGGTCGGCGCAGATACGCAGTATTTT.

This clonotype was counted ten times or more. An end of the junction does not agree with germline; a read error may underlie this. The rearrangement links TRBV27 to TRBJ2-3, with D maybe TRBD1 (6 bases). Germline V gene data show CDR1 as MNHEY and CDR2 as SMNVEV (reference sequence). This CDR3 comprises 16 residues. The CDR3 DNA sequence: TGCACCAGCAGTATCGGACAGACCGGGACCACAGATACGCAGTATTTT. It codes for CTSSIGQTGTTDTQYF.

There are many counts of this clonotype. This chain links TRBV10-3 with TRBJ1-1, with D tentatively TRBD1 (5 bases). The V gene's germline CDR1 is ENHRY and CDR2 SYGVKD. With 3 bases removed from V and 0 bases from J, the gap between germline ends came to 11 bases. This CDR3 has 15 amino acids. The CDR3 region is CAISDPWGMNTEAFF. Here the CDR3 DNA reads TGTGCCATCAGTGATCCCTGGGGCATGAACACTGAAGCTTTCTTT.

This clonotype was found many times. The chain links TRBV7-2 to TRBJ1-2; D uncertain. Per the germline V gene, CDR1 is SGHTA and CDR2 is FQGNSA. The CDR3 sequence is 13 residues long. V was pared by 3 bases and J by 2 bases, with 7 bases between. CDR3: CASSLEGNYGYTF. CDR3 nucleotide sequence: TGTGCCAGCAGCTTGGAAGGGAACTATGGCTACACCTTC.

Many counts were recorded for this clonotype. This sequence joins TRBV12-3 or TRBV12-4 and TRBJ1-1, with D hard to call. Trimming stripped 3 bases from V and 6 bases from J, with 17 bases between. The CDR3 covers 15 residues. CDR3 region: CASSLERVHSPEAFF. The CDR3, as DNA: TGTGCCAGCAGTTTGGAGCGGGTCCATAGCCCTGAAGCTTTCTTT.

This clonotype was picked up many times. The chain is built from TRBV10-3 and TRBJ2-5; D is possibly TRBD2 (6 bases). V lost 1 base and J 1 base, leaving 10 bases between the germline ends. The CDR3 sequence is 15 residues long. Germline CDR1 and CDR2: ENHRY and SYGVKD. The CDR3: CAISELGGVQETQYF. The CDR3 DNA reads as TGTGCCATCAGTGAGTTGGGGGGAGTCCAAGAGACCCAGTACTTC.

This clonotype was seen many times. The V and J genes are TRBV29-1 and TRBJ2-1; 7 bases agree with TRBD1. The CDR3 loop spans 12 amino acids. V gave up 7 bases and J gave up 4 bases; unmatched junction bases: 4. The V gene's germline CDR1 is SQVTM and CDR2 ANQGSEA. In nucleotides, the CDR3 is TGCAGCGGAAAGGGACAGTACAATGAGCAGTTCTTC. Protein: CSGKGQYNEQFF.

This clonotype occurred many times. As DNA, the CDR3 is TGTGCCAGCAGCCAAGGGAGGGCCACTGAAGCTTTCTTT. As protein: CASSQGRATEAFF. The genes are TRBV4-2 and TRBJ1-1; D remains unclear. From germline, CDR1 is LGHNA and CDR2 YNFKEQ. The CDR3 is 13 residues long. The V and J ends lost 1 base and 4 bases respectively, with 7 bases between them.

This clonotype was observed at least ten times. CDR3 region: CARERMGQGKDQPQHF. The DNA for the CDR3 is TGTGCCAGAGAGAGAATGGGACAGGGGAAGGACCAGCCCCAGCATTTT. The chain uses TRBV4-2 and TRBJ1-5; the match to TRBD1 covers 10 bases. Germline V gene sequence: CDR1 LGHNA, CDR2 YNFKEQ. The CDR3 extends over 16 amino acids. The V gene end was trimmed by 9 bases and the J gene end by 7 bases; junction bases not matched to a gene: 15.

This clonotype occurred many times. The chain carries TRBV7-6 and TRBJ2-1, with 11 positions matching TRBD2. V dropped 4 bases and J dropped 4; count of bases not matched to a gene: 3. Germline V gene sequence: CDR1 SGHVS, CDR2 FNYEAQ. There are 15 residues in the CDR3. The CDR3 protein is CASSSGLAEYNEQFF. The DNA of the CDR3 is TGTGCCAGCAGCTCGGGACTAGCGGAATACAATGAGCAGTTCTTC.

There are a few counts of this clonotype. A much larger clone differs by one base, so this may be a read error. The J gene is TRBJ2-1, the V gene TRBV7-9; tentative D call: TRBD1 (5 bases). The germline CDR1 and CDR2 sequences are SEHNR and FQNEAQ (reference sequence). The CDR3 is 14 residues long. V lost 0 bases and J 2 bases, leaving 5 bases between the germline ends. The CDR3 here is CASSLAGPYNEQFF. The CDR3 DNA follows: TGTGCCAGCAGCTTAGCGGGGCCCTACAATGAGCAGTTCTTC.

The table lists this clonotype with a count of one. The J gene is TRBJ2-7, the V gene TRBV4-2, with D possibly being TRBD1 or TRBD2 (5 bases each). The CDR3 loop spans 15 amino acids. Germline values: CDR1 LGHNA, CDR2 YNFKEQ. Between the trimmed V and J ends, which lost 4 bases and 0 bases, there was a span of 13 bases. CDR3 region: CASSPRDLSSYEQYF. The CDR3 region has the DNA TGTGCCAGCAGCCCTCGGGACCTAAGCTCCTACGAGCAGTACTTC.

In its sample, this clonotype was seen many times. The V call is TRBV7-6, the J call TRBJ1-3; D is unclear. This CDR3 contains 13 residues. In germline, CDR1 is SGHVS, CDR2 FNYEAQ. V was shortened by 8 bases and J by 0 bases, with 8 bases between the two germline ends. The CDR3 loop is CASGNPSGNTIYF. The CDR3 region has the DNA TGTGCCAGCGGAAATCCCTCTGGAAACACCATATATTTT.

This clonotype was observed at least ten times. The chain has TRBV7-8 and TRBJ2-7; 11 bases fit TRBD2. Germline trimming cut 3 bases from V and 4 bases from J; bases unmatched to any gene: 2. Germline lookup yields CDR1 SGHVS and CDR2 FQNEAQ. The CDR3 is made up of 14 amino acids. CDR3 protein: CASSLGLAVYEQYF. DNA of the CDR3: TGTGCCAGCAGCTTGGGACTAGCGGTTTACGAGCAGTACTTC.

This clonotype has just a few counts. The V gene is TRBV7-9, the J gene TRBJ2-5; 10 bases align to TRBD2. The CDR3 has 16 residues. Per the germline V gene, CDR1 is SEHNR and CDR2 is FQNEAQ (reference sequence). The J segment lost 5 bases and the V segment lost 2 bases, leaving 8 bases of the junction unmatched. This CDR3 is CASSLTPLAGVETQYF. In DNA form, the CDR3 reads TGTGCCAGCAGCTTAACACCCCTAGCGGGAGTCGAGACCCAGTACTTC.